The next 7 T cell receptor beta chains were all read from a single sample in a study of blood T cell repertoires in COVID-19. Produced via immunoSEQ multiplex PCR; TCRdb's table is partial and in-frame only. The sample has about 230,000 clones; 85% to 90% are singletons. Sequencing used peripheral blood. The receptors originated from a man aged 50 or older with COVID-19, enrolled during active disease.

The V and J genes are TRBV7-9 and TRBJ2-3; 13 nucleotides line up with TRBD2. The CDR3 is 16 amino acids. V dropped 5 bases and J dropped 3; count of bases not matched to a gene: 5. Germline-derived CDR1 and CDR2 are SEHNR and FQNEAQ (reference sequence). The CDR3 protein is CASSHPGLAGTDTQYF. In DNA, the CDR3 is TGTGCCAGCAGCCATCCGGGACTAGCGGGAACAGATACGCAGTATTTT.

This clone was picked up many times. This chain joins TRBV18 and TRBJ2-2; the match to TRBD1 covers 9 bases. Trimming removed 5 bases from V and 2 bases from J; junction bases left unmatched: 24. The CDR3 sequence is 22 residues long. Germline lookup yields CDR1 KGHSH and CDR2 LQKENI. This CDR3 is CASSRFTRDRVIPKPNTGELFF. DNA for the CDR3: TGTGCCAGCTCAAGGTTTACCCGGGACAGGGTTATCCCTAAGCCTAACACCGGGGAGCTGTTTTTT.

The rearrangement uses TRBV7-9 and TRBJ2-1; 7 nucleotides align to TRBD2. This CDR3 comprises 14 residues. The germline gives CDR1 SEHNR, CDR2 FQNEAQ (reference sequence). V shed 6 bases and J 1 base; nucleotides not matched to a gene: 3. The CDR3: CASRASGSYNEQFF. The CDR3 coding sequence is TGTGCCAGCAGGGCTAGCGGTTCCTACAATGAGCAGTTCTTC. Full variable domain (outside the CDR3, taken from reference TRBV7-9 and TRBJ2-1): DTGVSQNPRHKITKRGQNVTFRCDPISEHNRLYWYRQTLGQGPEFLTYFQNEAQLEKSRLLSDRFSAERPKGSFSTLEIQRTEQGDSAMYLCASRASGSYNEQFFGPGTRLTVL.

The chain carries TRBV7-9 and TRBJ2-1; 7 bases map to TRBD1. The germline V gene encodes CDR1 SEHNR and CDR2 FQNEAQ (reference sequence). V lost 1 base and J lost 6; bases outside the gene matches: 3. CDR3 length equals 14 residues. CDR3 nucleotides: TGTGCCAGCAGCTTAGGGGGGACAGTCAATGAGCAGTTCTTC. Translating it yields CASSLGGTVNEQFF.

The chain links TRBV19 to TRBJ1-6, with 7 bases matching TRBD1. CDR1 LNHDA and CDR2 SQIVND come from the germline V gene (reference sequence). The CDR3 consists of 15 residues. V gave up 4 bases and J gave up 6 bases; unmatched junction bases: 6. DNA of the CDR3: TGTGCCAGTAGTAACCAGGGACAGATTAATTCACCCCTCCACTTT. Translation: CASSNQGQINSPLHF.

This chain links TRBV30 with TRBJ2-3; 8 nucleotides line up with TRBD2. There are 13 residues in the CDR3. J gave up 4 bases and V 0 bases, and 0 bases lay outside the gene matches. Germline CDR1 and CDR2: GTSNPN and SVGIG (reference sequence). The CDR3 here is CAWSVAGADTQYF. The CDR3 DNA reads TGTGCCTGGAGTGTAGCGGGAGCAGATACGCAGTATTTT.

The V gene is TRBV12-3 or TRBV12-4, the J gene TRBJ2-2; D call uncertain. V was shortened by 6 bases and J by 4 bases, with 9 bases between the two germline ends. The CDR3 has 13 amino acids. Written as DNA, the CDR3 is TGTGCCAGCAGAGTCCCGGGCACCGGGGAGCTGTTTTTT. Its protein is CASRVPGTGELFF.